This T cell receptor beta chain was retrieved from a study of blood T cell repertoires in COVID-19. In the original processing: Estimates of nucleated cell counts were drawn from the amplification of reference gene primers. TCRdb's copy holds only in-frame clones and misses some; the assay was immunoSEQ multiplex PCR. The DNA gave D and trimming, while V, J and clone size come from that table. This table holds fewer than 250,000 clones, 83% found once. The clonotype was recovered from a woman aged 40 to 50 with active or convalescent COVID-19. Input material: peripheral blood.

CDR3 in amino acids: CASSETRSYNSPLHF. The CDR3 DNA is TGCGCCAGCAGTGAAACGCGGTCGTATAATTCACCCCTCCACTTT. V usage is TRBV10-2 and J usage is TRBJ1-6; D ambiguous. The V gene lost 3 bases and the J gene lost 4 bases, with 10 bases spanning the gap. Germline V gene lookup returns CDR1 WSHSY and CDR2 SAAADI. This CDR3 is 15 amino acids long.